This T cell receptor beta chain comes out of a study of blood T cell repertoires in COVID-19. TCRdb's copy holds only in-frame clones and misses some; the assay was immunoSEQ multiplex PCR. Here the sample spans 400,000 or so clones, around nine tenths being singletons. Between the trimmed V and J ends, which lost 0 bases and 4 bases, there was a span of 11 bases. The germline CDR1 and CDR2 sequences are SGDLS and YYNGEE. This CDR3 is built from 15 residues. V is TRBV9 and J is TRBJ1-5; the D gene is possibly TRBD1 (5 bases). Sequencing was carried out using peripheral blood. The TCR originated in a woman aged 40 to 49 with COVID-19, enrolled during active disease. The CDR3: CASSVGWGGNQPQHF. The CDR3 DNA is TGTGCCAGCAGCGTAGGATGGGGGGGAAATCAGCCCCAGCATTTT.